This TCR beta chain was retrieved from a study of control samples from healthy donors and cancer patients. TCRdb's table, derived via immunoSEQ multiplex PCR, lists solely in-frame clones and lacks some. The table has 80,000 to 100,000 clones, roughly 89% seen once. The source of this sequence is a human donor in good health. The donor label of this sample is uncertain. Source material: blood.

This CDR3 is CATSRDPKQPQHF. CDR3 sequence (DNA): TGTGCCACCAGCAGAGATCCAAAACAGCCCCAGCATTTT. J is TRBJ1-5 and V is TRBV15; D remains unclear. Germline V lookup: CDR1 LNHNV, CDR2 YYDKDF (reference sequence). The CDR3 contains 13 residues. Trimming took 0 bases from V and 7 from J, leaving 7 bases between them.